This TCR beta chain was obtained from a study of blood T cell repertoires in COVID-19. For the study at large: In each case, the material was cDNA or gDNA derived from T cells, B-cell-depleted T cells, or PBMCs.

Germline V gene sequence: CDR1 LNHDA, CDR2 SQIVND (reference sequence). CDR3 length: 15 residues. Trimming pared 6 bases from V and 0 bases from J, leaving 12 bases between. In the original analysis: Nucleated cell counts were estimated from reference gene primer amplification. Generated by immunoSEQ multiplex PCR, the TCRdb table keeps only in-frame clones and is missing some. V and J calls and clone size are given by that table; D and trimming were obtained from the DNA. The repertoire includes about 24,000 clones, roughly 87% of them detected once, and roughly 19% sits in the top ten. The chain combines TRBV19 with TRBJ1-3; D unresolved. The receptor was derived from a human donor in a cohort sampled during active COVID-19. The sample consisted of peripheral blood. CDR3 in amino acids: CASRSEYHSGNTIYF. Written as DNA, the CDR3 is TGTGCCAGTAGGTCGGAGTACCACTCTGGAAACACCATATATTTT. Full variable domain (outside the CDR3, taken from reference TRBV19 and TRBJ1-3): DGGITQSPKYLFRKEGQNVTLSCEQNLNHDAMYWYRQDPGQGLRLIYYSQIVNDFQKGDIAEGYSVSREKKESFPLTVTSAQKNPTAFYLCASRSEYHSGNTIYFGEGSWLTVV.